This T cell receptor beta chain was found in a study of cytomegalovirus exposure and HLA in healthy donors. Study observations and caveats: Reportedly, cytomegalovirus status was diagnosed with high sensitivity and specificity. Common viral pathogens seemed to be connected with several of the most significant clusters, according to a later analysis.

As concerns this clone: What it binds is unknown.

All the people who gave samples were healthy bone marrow donors. Primers for the PCR totalled 60 Vbeta and 13 Jbeta. Clones were read by immunoSEQ multiplex PCR, and TCRdb kept only the in-frame ones, dropping some. The sample yields under 150,000 clones, around a tenth seen once. The trim removed 5 bases at V and 5 bases at J, leaving 13 bases unmatched. The CDR3 spans 17 residues. CDR1 MNHEY and CDR2 SMNVEV come from the germline V gene (reference sequence). The chain recombines TRBV27 with TRBJ2-1; 9 bases align to TRBD2. Sequencing was done on a sample of PBMCs. The receptor was isolated from a man aged 25-40 years in good health and CMV-seronegative. The CDR3 sequence: CASSNLPRLAEDNEQFF. CDR3 nucleotides: TGTGCCAGCAGTAATCTCCCTCGACTAGCGGAGGACAATGAGCAGTTCTTC.